Shown below are 16 T cell receptor beta chains from a single sample sequenced in a study of technical replicates of blood from a few donors. The protocol was immunoSEQ multiplex PCR, while the TCRdb copy is restricted to in-frame clones and leaves out a portion. Among about 75,000 clones listed, 95% to 97% were seen once. The material sequenced was T cells isolated from PBMCs. The receptors shown here come from a human donor in good health.

The chain couples TRBV19 to TRBJ2-7; 7 bases agree with TRBD1. The CDR3 has 13 amino acids. Per the germline V gene, CDR1 is LNHDA and CDR2 is SQIVND (reference sequence). With 4 bases clipped from V and 5 bases from J, the junction kept 5 bases outside the gene matches. Here the CDR3 DNA reads TGTGCCAGTAGTAACGACAGGGACGACGAGCAGTACTTC. As protein: CASSNDRDDEQYF.

In its sample, this clone was seen once. The chain employs TRBV20-1 and TRBJ1-2; 7 bases agree with TRBD1. Looked up from germline, CDR1 is DFQATT and CDR2 is SNEGSKA (reference sequence). CDR3 length equals 11 residues. With V trimmed by 2 bases and J by 8 bases, 2 bases remained unmatched. CDR3 in DNA: TGCAGTGCTAGAACAGGGGAGGGCTACACCTTC. Its protein product is CSARTGEGYTF.

The chain carries TRBV27 and TRBJ1-1; the D gene is possibly TRBD1 (6 bases). Trimming took off 5 bases at V and 5 bases at J, with 21 bases between the two ends. This CDR3 comprises 16 residues. Germline V gene data show CDR1 as MNHEY and CDR2 as SMNVEV (reference sequence). The CDR3 nucleotides are TGTGCCAGCAGTAGCGGACCAAACACAGGGAGAACTGAAGCTTTCTTT. Translation gives CASSSGPNTGRTEAFF.

The chain joins TRBV5-1 to TRBJ1-4; 7 nucleotides align to TRBD1. Unmatched junction bases numbered 8, after V lost 4 bases and J lost 8 bases. The V gene's germline CDR1 is SGHRS and CDR2 YFSETQ. The CDR3 sequence is 14 residues long. As DNA, the CDR3 is TGCGCCAGCAGCACGACAGGGTCGGGGGAAAAACTGTTTTTT. It codes for CASSTTGSGEKLFF.

The chain couples TRBV30 to TRBJ2-1, with D possibly being TRBD2 (6 bases). The ends were cut back, 2 bases at V and 9 bases at J, with 14 bases in the middle. Germline-derived CDR1 and CDR2 are GTSNPN and SVGIG (reference sequence). CDR3 length: 13 residues. The CDR3 reads CAWSPGEEGEQFF. The CDR3 region has the DNA TGTGCCTGGAGTCCGGGAGAGGAGGGTGAGCAGTTCTTC.

This clone has more than one count but fewer than ten. The gene calls are TRBV9 and TRBJ1-1; D is undetermined. V gave up 3 bases and J gave up 9 bases, with 12 bases separating them. The CDR3 is 12 residues long. CDR1 is SGDLS and CDR2 is YYNGEE in the germline V gene. The DNA of the CDR3 is TGTGCCAGCAGCGGACGAGGTTCACAAGCTTTCTTT. Translated: CASSGRGSQAFF.

Comments on this clone: Mismatch with germline at one junction end may stem from a read error. The chain links TRBV7-7 to TRBJ2-5; TRBD1 aligns across 10 bases. The germline gives CDR1 SSHAT, CDR2 FNYEAQ (reference sequence). CDR3 length: 16 amino acids. This chain's CDR3 is CASSLTGGPKGETQYF. CDR3 nucleotide sequence: TGTGCTAGCAGCCTGACAGGGGGCCCCAAGGGGGAGACCCAGTACTTC.

This chain joins TRBV5-1 and TRBJ2-7; D is uncertain. The CDR3 extends over 11 amino acids. Trimming removed 4 bases from V and 6 bases from J, with 8 bases in between. Looked up from germline, CDR1 is SGHRS and CDR2 is YFSETQ. The CDR3 nucleotides are TGCGCCAGCAGCCAAGCTGGCGAGCAGTACTTC. Protein sequence: CASSQAGEQYF. Full variable domain (missing parts from reference TRBV5-1 and TRBJ2-7): KAGVTQTPRYLIKTRGQQVTLSCSPISGHRSVSWYQQTPGQGLQFLFEYFSETQRNKGNFPGRFSGRQFSNSRSEMNVSTLELGDSALYLCASSQAGEQYFGPGTRLTVT.

The chain employs TRBV5-1 and TRBJ2-1, with 11 bases matching TRBD2. J gave up 4 bases and V 4 bases, and 4 bases lay outside the gene matches. The CDR3 has 15 amino acids. Germline loops: CDR1 SGHRS, CDR2 YFSETQ. The CDR3 DNA reads as TGCGCCAGCAGCCGGGGGACTAGCGGTTACAATGAGCAGTTCTTC. Translated, it gives CASSRGTSGYNEQFF. Supplemented by reference TRBV5-1 and TRBJ2-1, the full variable domain reads KAGVTQTPRYLIKTRGQQVTLSCSPISGHRSVSWYQQTPGQGLQFLFEYFSETQRNKGNFPGRFSGRQFSNSRSEMNVSTLELGDSALYLCASSRGTSGYNEQFFGPGTRLTVL.

The V and J genes are TRBV10-3 and TRBJ2-1; D is unclear. CDR1 and CDR2 (germline): ENHRY, SYGVKD. Trimming pared 2 bases from V and 3 bases from J, leaving 14 bases between. The CDR3 has 16 residues. Written as DNA, the CDR3 is TGTGCCATCAGTGAGCCTGAGGAGAGTGGCTACAATGAGCAGTTCTTC. Amino acids: CAISEPEESGYNEQFF.

The chain has TRBV10-2 and TRBJ2-7, with 11 bases fitting TRBD2. The CDR3 runs to 14 residues. V was clipped by 5 bases and J by 4 bases; unmatched bases: 4. Germline loops: CDR1 WSHSY, CDR2 SAAADI. The CDR3 coding sequence is TGCGCCAGCAGTCTGGGACTAGCGGTGTACGAGCAGTACTTC. It translates to CASSLGLAVYEQYF.

V and J are TRBV7-9 and TRBJ2-3, with a possible D match to TRBD2 (5 bases). Trimming removed 3 bases at V and 2 bases at J, with 6 bases between. Germline V lookup: CDR1 SEHNR, CDR2 FQNEAQ (reference sequence). CDR3 length equals 13 residues. The CDR3 is CASSLRDTDTQYF. CDR3 coding DNA: TGTGCCAGCAGCTTGAGGGACACAGATACGCAGTATTTT.

This clone was recorded only once. This sequence joins TRBV28 and TRBJ2-7; 11 positions agree with TRBD2. Germline V gene data show CDR1 as MDHEN and CDR2 as SYDVKM. The CDR3 contains 14 residues. The ends lost 5 bases at V and 5 bases at J; junction bases unmatched: 5. In nucleotides, the CDR3 is TGTGCCAGCAGTCTCCTAGCGGGAGGAGACGAGCAGTACTTC. It is translated as CASSLLAGGDEQYF.

The CDR3 region is CASTSGDYGYTF. CDR3 nucleotide sequence: TGCGCCAGCACATCCGGAGACTATGGCTACACCTTC. The gene calls are TRBV4-1 and TRBJ1-2; unclear D gene. V lost 7 bases and J lost 3, with 9 bases in between. There are 12 residues in the CDR3. Germline CDR1 is MGHRA and CDR2 is YSYEKL.

The V and J genes are TRBV2 and TRBJ1-2, with D maybe TRBD1 (6 bases). V was trimmed by 6 bases and J by 8 bases, leaving 40 bases between them. The V gene's germline CDR1 is SNHLY and CDR2 FYNNEI. The CDR3 covers 21 residues. CDR3 sequence (DNA): TGTGCCAGCAGGAGGACGAGTTGGACAGCGCTCACTATCTGGGGAGATGAGGGCTACACCTTC. Translated, it gives CASRRTSWTALTIWGDEGYTF. The variable domain in full, with the rest retrieved from reference TRBV2 and TRBJ1-2, is EPEVTQTPSHQVTQMGQEVILRCVPISNHLYFYWYRQILGQKVEFLVSFYNNEISEKSEIFDDQFSVERPDGSNFTLKIRSTKLEDSAMYFCASRRTSWTALTIWGDEGYTFGSGTRLTVV.

The rearrangement links TRBV5-1 to TRBJ2-7, with 7 positions matching TRBD2. The germline V gene encodes CDR1 SGHRS and CDR2 YFSETQ. CDR3 length: 15 residues. Germline trimming cut 0 bases from V and 4 bases from J; bases unmatched to any gene: 7. CDR3 in DNA: TGCGCCAGCAGCTTGGGGCGGGAGCTCTCGTACGAGCAGTACTTC. Protein sequence: CASSLGRELSYEQYF.